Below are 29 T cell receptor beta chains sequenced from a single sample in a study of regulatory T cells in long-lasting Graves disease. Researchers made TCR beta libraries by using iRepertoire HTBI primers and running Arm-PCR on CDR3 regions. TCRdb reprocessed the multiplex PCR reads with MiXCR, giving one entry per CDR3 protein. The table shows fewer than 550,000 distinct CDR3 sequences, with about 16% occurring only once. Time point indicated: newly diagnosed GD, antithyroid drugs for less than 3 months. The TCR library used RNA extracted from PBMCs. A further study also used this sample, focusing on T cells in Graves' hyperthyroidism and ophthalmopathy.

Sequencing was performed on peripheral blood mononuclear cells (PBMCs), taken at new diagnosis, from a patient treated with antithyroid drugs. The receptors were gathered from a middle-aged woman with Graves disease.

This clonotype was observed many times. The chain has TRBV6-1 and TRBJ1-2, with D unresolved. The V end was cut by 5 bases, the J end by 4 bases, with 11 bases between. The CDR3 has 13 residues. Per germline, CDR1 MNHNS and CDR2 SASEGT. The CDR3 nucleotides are TGTGCCAGCAGTCCCTCCCTGCTCTATGGCTACACCTTC. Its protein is CASSPSLLYGYTF.

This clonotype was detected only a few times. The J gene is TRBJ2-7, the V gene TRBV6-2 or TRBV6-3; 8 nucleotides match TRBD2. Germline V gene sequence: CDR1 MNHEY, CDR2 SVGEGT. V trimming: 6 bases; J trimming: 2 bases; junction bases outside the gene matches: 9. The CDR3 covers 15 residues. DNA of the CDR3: TGTGCCAGCAGCTCGTTTAGCGGGGCGACCTACGAGCAGTACTTC. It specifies CASSSFSGATYEQYF.

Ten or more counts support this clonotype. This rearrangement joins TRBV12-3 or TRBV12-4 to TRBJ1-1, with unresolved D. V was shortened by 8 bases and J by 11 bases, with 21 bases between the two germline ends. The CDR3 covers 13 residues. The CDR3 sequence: CASRGFDLQTAFF. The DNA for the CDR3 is TGTGCCAGCCGTGGGTTTGACCTTCAGACGGCTTTCTTT.

The CDR3 protein is CASRTPSGNTIYF. The CDR3 DNA follows: TGTGCCAGCAGGACCCCCTCTGGAAACACCATATATTTT. This chain links TRBV6-1 with TRBJ1-3, with no clear D. This CDR3 comprises 13 residues. The germline V gene encodes CDR1 MNHNS and CDR2 SASEGT. V lost 6 bases and J 0 bases, leaving 6 bases between the germline ends.

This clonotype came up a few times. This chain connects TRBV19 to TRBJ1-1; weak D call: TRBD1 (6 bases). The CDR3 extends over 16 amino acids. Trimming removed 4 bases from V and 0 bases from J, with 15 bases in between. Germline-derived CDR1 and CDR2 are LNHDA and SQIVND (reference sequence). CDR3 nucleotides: TGTGCCAGTAGTACGCAGGGGATCTGGTTGAACACTGAAGCTTTCTTT. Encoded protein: CASSTQGIWLNTEAFF.

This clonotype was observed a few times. Here the CDR3 reads CASSPAGDNQPQHF. CDR3 coding DNA: TGCGCCAGCAGCCCCGCTGGCGACAATCAGCCCCAGCATTTT. V usage is TRBV5-1 and J usage is TRBJ1-5; D gene unclear. The CDR3 has 14 amino acids. Germline loops: CDR1 SGHRS, CDR2 YFSETQ. The V gene lost 4 bases and the J gene lost 3 bases, with 11 bases spanning the gap. Combining the CDR3 with reference TRBV5-1 and TRBJ1-5 gives the whole variable domain KAGVTQTPRYLIKTRGQQVTLSCSPISGHRSVSWYQQTPGQGLQFLFEYFSETQRNKGNFPGRFSGRQFSNSRSEMNVSTLELGDSALYLCASSPAGDNQPQHFGDGTRLSIL.

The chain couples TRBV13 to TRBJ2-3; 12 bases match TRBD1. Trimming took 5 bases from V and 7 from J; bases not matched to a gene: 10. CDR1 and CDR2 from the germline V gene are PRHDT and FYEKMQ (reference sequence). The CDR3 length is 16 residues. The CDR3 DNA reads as TGTGCCAGCAGCCGTACCGGGACAGGGGGCTGGTATACGCAGTATTTT. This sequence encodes CASSRTGTGGWYTQYF. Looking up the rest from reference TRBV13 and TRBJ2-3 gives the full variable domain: AAGVIQSPRHLIKEKRETATLKCYPIPRHDTVYWYQQGPGQDPQFLISFYEKMQSDKGSIPDRFSAQQFSDYHSELNMSSLELGDSALYFCASSRTGTGGWYTQYFGPGTRLTVL.

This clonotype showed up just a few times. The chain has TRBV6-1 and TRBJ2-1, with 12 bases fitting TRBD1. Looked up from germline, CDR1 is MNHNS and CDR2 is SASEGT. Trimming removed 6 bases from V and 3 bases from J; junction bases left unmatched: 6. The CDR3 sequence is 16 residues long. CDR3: CASRGDRGQFYNEQFF. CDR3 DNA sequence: TGTGCCAGCAGGGGGGACAGGGGGCAGTTCTACAATGAGCAGTTCTTC.

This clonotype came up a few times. CDR3 sequence: CASSLPIPGGSGYTF. CDR3 nucleotides: TGTGCCAGCAGCTTACCCATTCCAGGAGGGAGTGGCTACACCTTC. The rearrangement uses TRBV7-9 and TRBJ1-2; D is undetermined. The CDR3 is made up of 15 amino acids. V lost 2 bases to trimming and J lost 7 bases, with 17 bases between them. Germline V lookup: CDR1 SEHNR, CDR2 FQNEAQ (reference sequence). Variable domain in full (rest from reference TRBV7-9 and TRBJ1-2): DTGVSQNPRHKITKRGQNVTFRCDPISEHNRLYWYRQTLGQGPEFLTYFQNEAQLEKSRLLSDRFSAERPKGSFSTLEIQRTEQGDSAMYLCASSLPIPGGSGYTFGSGTRLTVV.

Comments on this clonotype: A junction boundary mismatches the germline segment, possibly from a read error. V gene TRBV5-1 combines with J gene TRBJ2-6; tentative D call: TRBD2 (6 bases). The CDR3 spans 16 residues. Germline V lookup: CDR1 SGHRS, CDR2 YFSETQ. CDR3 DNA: TGCGCCAGCAGCTATGCGGGGAGCTCTGGGGCCAACGCCCTGACTTTC. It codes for CASSYAGSSGANALTF. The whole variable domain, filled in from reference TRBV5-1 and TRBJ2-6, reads KAGVTQTPRYLIKTRGQQVTLSCSPISGHRSVSWYQQTPGQGLQFLFEYFSETQRNKGNFPGRFSGRQFSNSRSEMNVSTLELGDSALYLCASSYAGSSGANALTFGAGSRLTVL.

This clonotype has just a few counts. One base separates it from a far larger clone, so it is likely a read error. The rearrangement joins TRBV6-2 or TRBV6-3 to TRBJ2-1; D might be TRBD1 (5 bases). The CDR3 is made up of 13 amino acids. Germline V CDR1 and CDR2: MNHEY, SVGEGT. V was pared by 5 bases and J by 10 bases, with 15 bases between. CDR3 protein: CASSLGQSYEQFF. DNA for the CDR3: TGTGCCAGCAGTCTGGGGCAGTCCTACGAGCAGTTCTTC.

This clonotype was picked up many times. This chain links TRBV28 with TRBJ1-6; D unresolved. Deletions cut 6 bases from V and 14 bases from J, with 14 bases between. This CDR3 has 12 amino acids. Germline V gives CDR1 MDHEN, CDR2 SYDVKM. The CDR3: CASSLIRDTLHF. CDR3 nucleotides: TGTGCCAGCAGCCTAATACGGGATACCCTCCACTTT.

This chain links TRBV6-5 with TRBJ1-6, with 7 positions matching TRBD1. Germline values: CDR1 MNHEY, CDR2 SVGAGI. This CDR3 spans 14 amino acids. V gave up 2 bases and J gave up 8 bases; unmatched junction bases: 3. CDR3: CASSYGTDYSPLHF. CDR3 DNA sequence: TGTGCCAGCAGTTACGGGACAGACTATTCACCCCTCCACTTT.

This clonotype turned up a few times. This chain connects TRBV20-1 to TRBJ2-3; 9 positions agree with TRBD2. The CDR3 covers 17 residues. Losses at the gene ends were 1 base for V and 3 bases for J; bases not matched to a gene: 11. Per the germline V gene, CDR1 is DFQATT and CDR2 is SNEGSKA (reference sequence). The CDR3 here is CSARGLSRGGLTDTQYF. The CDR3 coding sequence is TGCAGTGCTAGAGGCCTGTCGCGGGGGGGCCTTACAGATACGCAGTATTTT.

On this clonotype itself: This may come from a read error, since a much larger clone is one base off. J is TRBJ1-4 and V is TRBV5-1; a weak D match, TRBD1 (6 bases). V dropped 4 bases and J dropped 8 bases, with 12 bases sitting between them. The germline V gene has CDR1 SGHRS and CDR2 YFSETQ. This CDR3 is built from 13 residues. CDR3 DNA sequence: TGCGCCAGCAGCCTCCCCGGGACAGAAAAACTGTTTTTT. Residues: CASSLPGTEKLFF.

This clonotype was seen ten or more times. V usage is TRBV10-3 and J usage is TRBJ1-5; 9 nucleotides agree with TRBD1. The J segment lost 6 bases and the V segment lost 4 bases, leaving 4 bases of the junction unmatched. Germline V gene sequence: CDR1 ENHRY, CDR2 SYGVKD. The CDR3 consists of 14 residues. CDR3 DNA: TGTGCCATCAGTGGGGACAGGGCGCTTCAGCCCCAGCATTTT. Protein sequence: CAISGDRALQPQHF.

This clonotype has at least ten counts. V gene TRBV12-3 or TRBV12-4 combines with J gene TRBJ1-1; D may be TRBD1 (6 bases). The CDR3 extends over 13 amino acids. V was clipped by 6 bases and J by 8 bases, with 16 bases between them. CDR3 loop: CASSRQAIMEAFF. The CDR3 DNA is TGTGCCAGCAGCAGACAGGCAATCATGGAAGCTTTCTTT.

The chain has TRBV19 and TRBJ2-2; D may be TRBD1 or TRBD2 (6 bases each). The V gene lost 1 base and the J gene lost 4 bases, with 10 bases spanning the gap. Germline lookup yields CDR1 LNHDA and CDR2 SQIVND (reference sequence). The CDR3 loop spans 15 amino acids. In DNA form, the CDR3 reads TGTGCCAGTAGTATAGTCGGAGGGGGCACCGGGGAGCTGTTTTTT. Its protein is CASSIVGGGTGELFF.

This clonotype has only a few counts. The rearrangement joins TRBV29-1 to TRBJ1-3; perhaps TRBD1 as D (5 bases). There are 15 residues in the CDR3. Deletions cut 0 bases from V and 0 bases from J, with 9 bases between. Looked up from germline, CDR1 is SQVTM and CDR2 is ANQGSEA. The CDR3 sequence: CSVEEIGDSGNTIYF. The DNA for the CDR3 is TGCAGCGTTGAAGAAATAGGGGACTCTGGAAACACCATATATTTT.

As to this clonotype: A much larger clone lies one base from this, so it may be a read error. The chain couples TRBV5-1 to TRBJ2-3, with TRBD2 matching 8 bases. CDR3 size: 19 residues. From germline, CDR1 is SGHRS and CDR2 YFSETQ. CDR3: CASSADRTSAGEGSDTQCF. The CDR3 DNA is TGCGCCAGCAGCGCGGACCGTACTTCAGCGGGGGAGGGGTCAGATACGCAGTGTTTT.

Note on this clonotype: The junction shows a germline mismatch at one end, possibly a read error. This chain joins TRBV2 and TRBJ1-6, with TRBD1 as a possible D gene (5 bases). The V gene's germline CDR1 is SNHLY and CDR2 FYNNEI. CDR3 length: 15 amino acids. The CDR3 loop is CASREGQGKSSPLHF. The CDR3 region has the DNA TGTGCCAGCAGAGAAGGTCAGGGAAAGTCTTCACCCCTCCACTTT. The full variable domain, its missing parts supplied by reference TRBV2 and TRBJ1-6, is EPEVTQTPSHQVTQMGQEVILRCVPISNHLYFYWYRQILGQKVEFLVSFYNNEISEKSEIFDDQFSVERPDGSNFTLKIRSTKLEDSAMYFCASREGQGKSSPLHFGNGTRLTVT.

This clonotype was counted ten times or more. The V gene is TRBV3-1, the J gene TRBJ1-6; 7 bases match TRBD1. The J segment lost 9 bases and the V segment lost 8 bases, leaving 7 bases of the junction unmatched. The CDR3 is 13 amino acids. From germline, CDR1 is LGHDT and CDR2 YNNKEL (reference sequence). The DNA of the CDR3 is TGTGCCAGCTCCGGGACAGCTACTTCACCCCTCCACTTT. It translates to CASSGTATSPLHF.

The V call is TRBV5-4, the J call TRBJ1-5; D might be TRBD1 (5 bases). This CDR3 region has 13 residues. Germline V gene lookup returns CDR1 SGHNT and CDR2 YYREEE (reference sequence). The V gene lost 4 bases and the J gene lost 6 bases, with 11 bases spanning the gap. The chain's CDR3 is CASSGGWGQPQHF. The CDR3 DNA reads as TGTGCCAGCAGCGGGGGGTGGGGTCAGCCCCAGCATTTT.

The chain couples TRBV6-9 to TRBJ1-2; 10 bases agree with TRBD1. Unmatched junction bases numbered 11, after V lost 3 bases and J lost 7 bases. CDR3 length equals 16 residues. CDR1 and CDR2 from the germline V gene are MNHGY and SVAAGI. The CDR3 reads CASSYWGQGLFRGYTF. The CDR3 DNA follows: TGTGCCAGCAGTTACTGGGGACAGGGGCTTTTCCGTGGCTACACCTTC.

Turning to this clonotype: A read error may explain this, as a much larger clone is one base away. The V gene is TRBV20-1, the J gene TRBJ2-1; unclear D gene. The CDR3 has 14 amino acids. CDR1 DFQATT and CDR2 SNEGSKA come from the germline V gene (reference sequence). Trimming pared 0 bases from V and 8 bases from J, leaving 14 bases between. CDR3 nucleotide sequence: TGCAGTGCTAGAGACCCTCCCACTTACGATGAGCAGTTCTTC. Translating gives CSARDPPTYDEQFF.

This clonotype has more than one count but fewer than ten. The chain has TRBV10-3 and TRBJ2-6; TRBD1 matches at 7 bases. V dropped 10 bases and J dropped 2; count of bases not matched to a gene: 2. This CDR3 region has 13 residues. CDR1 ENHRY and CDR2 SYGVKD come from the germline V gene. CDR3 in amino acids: CATQGAGANVLTF. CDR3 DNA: TGTGCCACCCAGGGGGCTGGGGCCAACGTCCTGACTTTC.

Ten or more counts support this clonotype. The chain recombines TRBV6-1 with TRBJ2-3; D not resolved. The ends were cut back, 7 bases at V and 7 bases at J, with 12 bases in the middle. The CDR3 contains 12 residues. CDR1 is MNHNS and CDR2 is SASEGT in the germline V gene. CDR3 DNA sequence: TGTGCCAGCACCGACCCGCCCCATACGCAGTATTTT. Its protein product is CASTDPPHTQYF.

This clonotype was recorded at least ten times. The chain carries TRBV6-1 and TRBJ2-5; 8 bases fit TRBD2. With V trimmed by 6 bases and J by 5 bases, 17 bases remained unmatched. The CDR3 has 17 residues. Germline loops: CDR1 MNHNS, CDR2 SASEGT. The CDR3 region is CASRRVTGTRVMETQYF. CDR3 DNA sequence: TGTGCCAGCAGACGAGTCACAGGGACTAGGGTAATGGAGACCCAGTACTTC.

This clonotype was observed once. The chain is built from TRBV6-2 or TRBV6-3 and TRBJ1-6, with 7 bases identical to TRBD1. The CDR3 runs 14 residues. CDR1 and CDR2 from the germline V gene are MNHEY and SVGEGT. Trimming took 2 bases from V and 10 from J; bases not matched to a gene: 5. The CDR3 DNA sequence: TGTGCCAGCAGTTACACAGGGGAGGGCTCACCCCTCCACTTT. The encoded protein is CASSYTGEGSPLHF.